These 26 T cell receptor beta chains share one sample of origin, sequenced in a study of OX40 agonist ivuxolimab in advanced cancers. The method was immunoSEQ multiplex PCR; TCRdb's version includes in-frame clones alone and lacks a portion of them. The table includes approximately 65,000 clones, about nine tenths detected once. The sample here was CD4+ or CD8+ T cells sorted from blood, taken in a trial of the OX40 agonist ivuxolimab. Receptor source: an adult with an advanced solid tumor such as melanoma, head and neck, liver or kidney cancer.

V gene TRBV7-9 combines with J gene TRBJ1-1, with D unclear. This CDR3 spans 11 amino acids. CDR1 is SEHNR, CDR2 FQNEAQ, per germline (reference sequence). The V and J ends lost 7 bases and 10 bases respectively, with 13 bases between them. The CDR3 spells CASTGRGPAFF. Here the CDR3 DNA reads TGTGCCAGCACCGGGAGAGGGCCAGCTTTCTTT. Together with reference TRBV7-9 and TRBJ1-1, the CDR3 gives the full variable domain: DTGVSQNPRHKITKRGQNVTFRCDPISEHNRLYWYRQTLGQGPEFLTYFQNEAQLEKSRLLSDRFSAERPKGSFSTLEIQRTEQGDSAMYLCASTGRGPAFFGQGTRLTVV.

This chain uses TRBV5-4 with TRBJ2-7; D perhaps matches TRBD2 (6 bases). Trimming left V 0 bases short and J 7 bases short, with 14 bases between. This CDR3 contains 14 residues. Per the germline V gene, CDR1 is SGHNT and CDR2 is YYREEE (reference sequence). CDR3 sequence reads: CASSLAGGSREQYF. CDR3 sequence (DNA): TGTGCCAGCAGCTTGGCCGGGGGAAGCAGGGAGCAGTACTTC.

This rearrangement joins TRBV2 to TRBJ2-7; maybe TRBD2 (7 bases). The CDR3 extends over 15 amino acids. Germline V gene lookup returns CDR1 SNHLY and CDR2 FYNNEI. V lost 7 bases and J 6 bases, leaving 22 bases between the germline ends. CDR3 protein: CASTPRGARGGEQYF. In DNA form, the CDR3 reads TGTGCCAGCACCCCCCGGGGGGCCCGAGGAGGCGAGCAGTACTTC.

The chain links TRBV7-9 to TRBJ1-2, with a possible D match to TRBD1 (5 bases). CDR3 length: 14 amino acids. V dropped 3 bases and J dropped 4 bases, with 12 bases sitting between them. Germline values: CDR1 SEHNR, CDR2 FQNEAQ (reference sequence). The CDR3 reads CASSFDGRGYGYTF. DNA of the CDR3: TGTGCCAGCAGCTTCGACGGGAGGGGCTATGGCTACACCTTC. Full variable domain (outside the CDR3, taken from reference TRBV7-9 and TRBJ1-2): DTGVSQNPRHKITKRGQNVTFRCDPISEHNRLYWYRQTLGQGPEFLTYFQNEAQLEKSRLLSDRFSAERPKGSFSTLEIQRTEQGDSAMYLCASSFDGRGYGYTFGSGTRLTVV.

The gene calls are TRBV28 and TRBJ2-7; unclear D gene. CDR3 length: 13 residues. Germline V gene lookup returns CDR1 MDHEN and CDR2 SYDVKM. The CDR3 spells CVASGAVGYEQYF. The CDR3 DNA is TGTGTCGCGTCTGGCGCGGTAGGATACGAGCAGTACTTC.

The chain joins TRBV5-1 to TRBJ1-2; D is possibly TRBD1 (5 bases). V lost 4 bases and J 5 bases, leaving 18 bases between the germline ends. The germline V gene encodes CDR1 SGHRS and CDR2 YFSETQ. This CDR3 is 15 amino acids long. CDR3 DNA: TGCGCCAGCAGCCTTATCAGCACTGGGGCGTATGGCTACACCTTC. It is translated as CASSLISTGAYGYTF.

CDR3 DNA: TGTGCCAGCAGCTTTGCTCAGGGGGCGCGGACTGAAGCTTTCTTT. As protein: CASSFAQGARTEAFF. This chain joins TRBV11-3 and TRBJ1-1; TRBD1 agrees at 8 bases. V was pared by 3 bases and J by 5 bases, with 8 bases of the junction left unmatched. Germline V gene lookup returns CDR1 SGHNT and CDR2 YENEEA. The CDR3 extends over 15 amino acids.

The chain combines TRBV7-3 with TRBJ2-1; tentatively, D is TRBD2 (6 bases). CDR1 and CDR2 (germline): SGHTA, FQGTGA. The CDR3 is 14 amino acids. V was clipped by 5 bases and J by 5 bases, with 13 bases between them. The CDR3 spells CASSQTSNHNEQFF. CDR3 nucleotides: TGTGCCAGCAGCCAGACTAGTAACCACAATGAGCAGTTCTTC. The full variable domain, rest sourced from reference TRBV7-3 and TRBJ2-1, is GAGVSQTPSNKVTEKGKYVELRCDPISGHTALYWYRQSLGQGPEFLIYFQGTGAADDSGLPNDRFFAVRPEGSVSTLKIQRTERGDSAVYLCASSQTSNHNEQFFGPGTRLTVL.

The V call is TRBV7-2, the J call TRBJ2-1, with D possibly being TRBD1 or TRBD2 (5 bases each). The CDR3 is 15 amino acids. Per germline, CDR1 SGHTA and CDR2 FQGNSA. Trimming shortened V by 5 bases and J by 4 bases, and 15 bases separated the two germline ends. The CDR3 DNA sequence: TGTGCCAGCAGCCTTTCCCGGGGCCAATACAATGAGCAGTTCTTC. This encodes CASSLSRGQYNEQFF.

V usage is TRBV28 and J usage is TRBJ1-1; 9 positions agree with TRBD1. The CDR3 contains 14 residues. The ends lost 6 bases at V and 5 bases at J; junction bases unmatched: 7. Germline values: CDR1 MDHEN, CDR2 SYDVKM. The CDR3 is CASRDRGWETEAFF. CDR3 DNA: TGTGCCAGCAGGGACAGGGGTTGGGAGACTGAAGCTTTCTTT.

This clone was observed a handful of times. V gene TRBV2 combines with J gene TRBJ2-2; D remains unclear. CDR1 is SNHLY and CDR2 is FYNNEI in the germline V gene. V was pared by 9 bases and J by 6 bases, with 14 bases between. The CDR3 runs 13 residues. The CDR3 spells CASSENNAGELFF. CDR3 DNA sequence: TGTGCCAGTTCCGAAAATAACGCCGGGGAGCTGTTTTTT.

The V and J genes are TRBV7-9 and TRBJ2-4; D ambiguous. V was pared by 5 bases and J by 8 bases, with 13 bases between. The CDR3 length is 13 residues. Germline lookup yields CDR1 SEHNR and CDR2 FQNEAQ (reference sequence). CDR3 DNA: TGTGCCAGCAGCCCGCCGACCTGGGACATTCAGTACTTC. This sequence encodes CASSPPTWDIQYF.

The V call is TRBV14, the J call TRBJ1-2; TRBD1 agrees at 8 bases. The CDR3 runs 18 residues. The germline V gene has CDR1 SGHDN and CDR2 FVKESK. V trimming: 1 base; J trimming: 2 bases; junction bases outside the gene matches: 12. CDR3 in amino acids: CASSQGRQGPSSNYGYTF. CDR3 nucleotides: TGTGCCAGCAGCCAAGGAAGACAGGGGCCCTCATCAAACTATGGCTACACCTTC.

The chain carries TRBV28 and TRBJ1-1; no reliable D call. In germline, CDR1 is MDHEN, CDR2 SYDVKM. The CDR3 length is 16 residues. Trimming took 2 bases from V and 4 from J, leaving 17 bases between them. For the CDR3, the DNA is TGTGCCAGCAGTTTACCGAACCTGAAAGACATCACTGAAGCTTTCTTT. Its protein is CASSLPNLKDITEAFF. Filled out from reference TRBV28 and TRBJ1-1, the complete variable domain reads DVKVTQSSRYLVKRTGEKVFLECVQDMDHENMFWYRQDPGLGLRLIYFSYDVKMKEKGDIPEGYSVSREKKERFSLILESASTNQTSMYLCASSLPNLKDITEAFFGQGTRLTVV.

The rearrangement links TRBV11-2 to TRBJ2-7; the D call may be TRBD1 or TRBD2 (5 bases each). Trimming pared 5 bases from V and 4 bases from J, leaving 15 bases between. CDR3 length: 14 amino acids. Germline CDR1 is SGHAT and CDR2 is FQNNGV. CDR3 coding DNA: TGTGCCAGCAGCCTCCGGGACGGAATTTACGAGCAGTACTTC. Translating it yields CASSLRDGIYEQYF.

The CDR3 is CASSQGAEGVNIQYF. Here the CDR3 DNA reads TGCGCCAGCAGCCAAGGCGCGGAGGGGGTGAACATTCAGTACTTC. The V and J genes are TRBV4-3 and TRBJ2-4; D is possibly TRBD1 or TRBD2 (6 bases each). V was shortened by 1 base and J by 7 bases, with 14 bases between the two germline ends. Germline CDR1 and CDR2: LGHNA and YSLEER. CDR3 length: 15 residues.

This chain's CDR3 is CASILEGVSEKLFF. CDR3 sequence (DNA): TGTGCCAGCATCCTCGAGGGTGTAAGCGAAAAACTGTTTTTT. The chain recombines TRBV5-8 with TRBJ1-4; D gene ambiguous. V gave up 6 bases and J gave up 8 bases, with 17 bases separating them. Germline V gives CDR1 SGHTS, CDR2 YDEGEE. The CDR3 loop spans 14 amino acids.

V and J are TRBV5-6 and TRBJ2-5; D may be TRBD2 (5 bases). V dropped 1 base and J dropped 2 bases, with 9 bases sitting between them. This CDR3 region has 14 residues. Germline V gene lookup returns CDR1 SGHDT and CDR2 YYEEEE. CDR3 region: CASSLTSGQETQYF. In DNA, the CDR3 is TGTGCCAGCAGCTTGACAAGCGGTCAAGAGACCCAGTACTTC. The full variable domain, its missing parts supplied by reference TRBV5-6 and TRBJ2-5, is DAGVTQSPTHLIKTRGQQVTLRCSPKSGHDTVSWYQQALGQGPQFIFQYYEEEERQRGNFPDRFSGHQFPNYSSELNVNALLLGDSALYLCASSLTSGQETQYFGPGTRLLVL.

V usage is TRBV11-2 and J usage is TRBJ1-2; TRBD1 matches 8 bases. V lost 5 bases to trimming and J lost 8 bases; unmatched junction nucleotides: 7. Germline assignment: CDR1 SGHAT and CDR2 FQNNGV. This CDR3 comprises 13 residues. CDR3 amino acids: CASSPDRAQGYTF. CDR3 nucleotides: TGTGCCAGCAGCCCGGACAGGGCACAGGGCTACACCTTC.

The chain links TRBV9 to TRBJ1-2; 7 bases are a match to TRBD1. The trim removed 2 bases at V and 4 bases at J, leaving 8 bases unmatched. Looked up from germline, CDR1 is SGDLS and CDR2 is YYNGEE. The CDR3 sequence is 15 residues long. The CDR3 is CASSVGIDRAYGYTF. CDR3 coding DNA: TGTGCCAGCAGCGTGGGGATCGACAGGGCCTATGGCTACACCTTC.

V usage is TRBV28 and J usage is TRBJ2-1; D unresolved. V gave up 6 bases and J gave up 7 bases, with 10 bases separating them. This CDR3 spans 12 amino acids. Germline V gene lookup returns CDR1 MDHEN and CDR2 SYDVKM. In nucleotides, the CDR3 is TGTGCCAGCAGCACCCCCGGAAATGAGCAGTTCTTC. Translating gives CASSTPGNEQFF.

The chain has TRBV7-9 and TRBJ2-1; possible D gene TRBD2, 5 bases. Trimming removed 5 bases from V and 6 bases from J, with 17 bases in between. The CDR3 is made up of 15 amino acids. The germline CDR1 and CDR2 sequences are SEHNR and FQNEAQ (reference sequence). This chain's CDR3 is CASSHFDYAGNEQFF. As DNA, the CDR3 is TGTGCCAGCAGCCATTTCGACTACGCTGGCAATGAGCAGTTCTTC.

This clone was seen a few times. The genes are TRBV5-6 and TRBJ2-1; the D call may be TRBD1 or TRBD2 (5 bases each). From germline, CDR1 is SGHDT and CDR2 YYEEEE. Trimming removed 4 bases from V and 4 bases from J, with 12 bases in between. The CDR3 spans 14 residues. CDR3 loop: CASSPPGLYNEQFF. As DNA, the CDR3 is TGTGCCAGCAGCCCTCCGGGGCTTTACAATGAGCAGTTCTTC.

The V and J genes are TRBV5-1 and TRBJ2-1; the D is unclear. CDR1 and CDR2 from the germline V gene are SGHRS and YFSETQ. CDR3 length: 14 residues. V gave up 0 bases and J gave up 8 bases, with 12 bases separating them. CDR3 sequence: CASSLEVGLDEQFF. CDR3 DNA: TGCGCCAGCAGCTTGGAGGTGGGCCTCGATGAGCAGTTCTTC.

The chain is built from TRBV29-1 and TRBJ1-2, with 10 bases identical to TRBD1. Germline V gene sequence: CDR1 SQVTM, CDR2 ANQGSEA. The trim removed 5 bases at V and 3 bases at J, leaving 6 bases unmatched. There are 14 residues in the CDR3. The CDR3 sequence: CSVRRTGGDYGYTF. In DNA form, the CDR3 reads TGCAGCGTTAGGAGGACAGGGGGTGACTATGGCTACACCTTC.

The chain couples TRBV5-8 to TRBJ2-2; no firm D call. V lost 3 bases and J lost 1, with 4 bases in between. Germline CDR1 is SGHTS and CDR2 is YDEGEE. This CDR3 spans 13 amino acids. CDR3 residues: CASSYRNTGELFF. The CDR3 region has the DNA TGTGCCAGCAGCTACAGGAACACCGGGGAGCTGTTTTTT.